Each of the 17 T cell receptor beta chains below was sequenced from the same sample in a study of cytomegalovirus exposure and HLA in healthy donors. This PCR relied on a set of 60 Vbeta primers and 13 Jbeta primers. Sequenced by immunoSEQ multiplex PCR; TCRdb stores in-frame clones only, minus some. The clone table shows about 200,000 clones, with the ten largest holding 0.9% to 1.4%. Sequencing was performed on PBMCs. These receptors were taken from a girl between 2 and 10 years old in good health and CMV-seropositive.

This chain uses TRBV28 with TRBJ1-1, with 8 bases aligning to TRBD1. V gave up 5 bases and J gave up 5 bases; unmatched junction bases: 13. The CDR3 has 16 residues. The germline CDR1 and CDR2 sequences are MDHEN and SYDVKM. As DNA, the CDR3 is TGTGCCAGCAGTACCTCAGGGGGCGGCTTAGGGACTGAAGCTTTCTTT. The encoded protein is CASSTSGGGLGTEAFF.

The chain is built from TRBV7-2 and TRBJ2-7, with D maybe TRBD1 (5 bases). CDR1 is SGHTA, CDR2 FQGNSA, per germline. The CDR3 is 14 amino acids. Trimming took 5 bases from V and 5 from J, leaving 16 bases between them. The CDR3 DNA reads as TGTGCCAGCAGCCGCAGGGATATCGGCCACGAGCAGTACTTC. This codes for CASSRRDIGHEQYF.

The chain joins TRBV29-1 to TRBJ2-5; D unresolved. The V end lost 5 bases, the J end lost 5 bases, and 9 bases lay between the germline ends. CDR1 and CDR2 from the germline V gene are SQVTM and ANQGSEA. The CDR3 is 11 residues long. In DNA form, the CDR3 reads TGCAGCGTTCGGGTCCACGAGACCCAGTACTTC. Translating it yields CSVRVHETQYF.

This rearrangement joins TRBV6-5 to TRBJ1-2; D perhaps matches TRBD1 (5 bases). V lost 8 bases and J lost 3, with 7 bases in between. Per germline, CDR1 MNHEY and CDR2 SVGAGI. This CDR3 comprises 11 residues. CDR3 residues: CASGRDYGYTF. The CDR3 DNA sequence: TGTGCCAGCGGCAGGGACTATGGCTACACCTTC.

This chain connects TRBV28 to TRBJ2-5, with 11 bases identical to TRBD1. V lost 4 bases, J lost 2 bases, and 6 bases stayed unmatched. Germline lookup yields CDR1 MDHEN and CDR2 SYDVKM. The CDR3 sequence is 16 residues long. CDR3 region: CASSSPGQGGQETQYF. The CDR3 nucleotides read TGTGCCAGCAGTTCTCCGGGACAGGGGGGACAAGAGACCCAGTACTTC. Complete variable domain (other parts from reference TRBV28 and TRBJ2-5): DVKVTQSSRYLVKRTGEKVFLECVQDMDHENMFWYRQDPGLGLRLIYFSYDVKMKEKGDIPEGYSVSREKKERFSLILESASTNQTSMYLCASSSPGQGGQETQYFGPGTRLLVL.

The chain couples TRBV5-1 to TRBJ1-2; 10 bases line up with TRBD1. The V gene's germline CDR1 is SGHRS and CDR2 YFSETQ. The CDR3 is 15 residues long. With V trimmed by 3 bases and J by 6 bases, 8 bases remained unmatched. The CDR3: CASSSLTGGLDGYTF. The CDR3 bases are TGCGCCAGCAGCTCCCTGACAGGGGGCTTGGATGGCTACACCTTC. The whole variable domain, filled in from reference TRBV5-1 and TRBJ1-2, reads KAGVTQTPRYLIKTRGQQVTLSCSPISGHRSVSWYQQTPGQGLQFLFEYFSETQRNKGNFPGRFSGRQFSNSRSEMNVSTLELGDSALYLCASSSLTGGLDGYTFGSGTRLTVV.

The chain couples TRBV28 to TRBJ2-7; D is perhaps TRBD1 (5 bases). Germline assignment: CDR1 MDHEN and CDR2 SYDVKM. The CDR3 has 14 residues. The V end was cut by 5 bases, the J end by 5 bases, with 16 bases between. The CDR3 sequence is CASSRDSIYDEQYF. The CDR3 DNA reads TGTGCCAGCAGTCGCGACAGTATCTACGACGAGCAGTACTTC.

The chain is built from TRBV2 and TRBJ1-1; D remains unclear. Between the trimmed V and J ends, which lost 6 bases and 1 base, there was a span of 12 bases. Per germline, CDR1 SNHLY and CDR2 FYNNEI. CDR3 length equals 14 residues. The CDR3 nucleotides read TGTGCCAGCAGCGCGACATATAGGAACACTGAAGCTTTCTTT. Translating gives CASSATYRNTEAFF.

The chain joins TRBV27 to TRBJ1-5, with TRBD1 matching over 9 bases. V gave up 5 bases and J gave up 5 bases; unmatched junction bases: 13. The V gene's germline CDR1 is MNHEY and CDR2 SMNVEV (reference sequence). This CDR3 is 17 amino acids long. The CDR3: CASSPFFGTGQHQPQHF. The CDR3, as DNA: TGTGCCAGCAGTCCATTTTTTGGGACAGGGCAGCATCAGCCCCAGCATTTT.

The chain joins TRBV6-5 to TRBJ2-5; a possible D gene is TRBD2 (5 bases). Trimming took off 6 bases at V and 2 bases at J, with 16 bases between the two ends. The CDR3 is made up of 15 amino acids. Per germline, CDR1 MNHEY and CDR2 SVGAGI. CDR3 region: CASRGLDGVQETQYF. DNA of the CDR3: TGTGCCAGCAGGGGATTGGACGGGGTACAAGAGACCCAGTACTTC.

The chain uses TRBV6-5 and TRBJ2-1, with 7 bases that match TRBD2. Germline V CDR1 and CDR2: MNHEY, SVGAGI. The CDR3 totals 13 residues. The V and J ends lost 4 bases and 7 bases, in that order; junction bases with no gene match: 4. The CDR3: CASSLRTRNEQFF. The CDR3 bases are TGTGCCAGCAGTTTACGGACTAGGAATGAGCAGTTCTTC.

The chain carries TRBV5-5 and TRBJ2-7, with TRBD1 matching over 9 bases. The germline CDR1 and CDR2 sequences are SGHKS and YYEKEE (reference sequence). This CDR3 has 13 residues. Trimming at V came to 10 bases and at J to 7 bases, leaving 12 bases not matched to a gene. Written as DNA, the CDR3 is TGTGCCTCCGTAGGGACAGGGTTTCGGGAGCAGTACTTC. This translates into CASVGTGFREQYF.

This chain joins TRBV7-9 and TRBJ2-7; 7 nucleotides align to TRBD1. Germline loops: CDR1 SEHNR, CDR2 FQNEAQ (reference sequence). The CDR3 has 14 residues. With V trimmed by 3 bases and J by 6 bases, 8 bases remained unmatched. The CDR3 DNA sequence: TGTGCCAGCAGCTTCGGCAGGGGGATAGGCGAGCAGTACTTC. Translation: CASSFGRGIGEQYF. Combining the CDR3 with reference TRBV7-9 and TRBJ2-7 gives the whole variable domain DTGVSQNPRHKITKRGQNVTFRCDPISEHNRLYWYRQTLGQGPEFLTYFQNEAQLEKSRLLSDRFSAERPKGSFSTLEIQRTEQGDSAMYLCASSFGRGIGEQYFGPGTRLTVT.

The chain carries TRBV6-1 and TRBJ1-3; D remains unclear. Looked up from germline, CDR1 is MNHNS and CDR2 is SASEGT. The CDR3 is made up of 13 amino acids. The ends were cut back, 8 bases at V and 0 bases at J, with 8 bases in the middle. CDR3 sequence (DNA): TGTGCCAGCCGTATCTCCTCTGGAAACACCATATATTTT. Encoded protein: CASRISSGNTIYF.

V is TRBV27 and J is TRBJ2-1, with D perhaps matching TRBD2 (6 bases). This CDR3 comprises 17 residues. Per the germline V gene, CDR1 is MNHEY and CDR2 is SMNVEV (reference sequence). Trimming removed 7 bases at V and 2 bases at J, with 21 bases between. CDR3 nucleotide sequence: TGTGCCAGCATAGGCTGGACTACCTATGGGGCCTACAATGAGCAGTTCTTC. It encodes CASIGWTTYGAYNEQFF.

The chain joins TRBV2 to TRBJ1-1; weak D call: TRBD1 (5 bases). Trimming removed 10 bases from V and 7 bases from J, with 13 bases in between. Germline-derived CDR1 and CDR2 are SNHLY and FYNNEI. The CDR3 runs to 11 residues. CDR3 amino acids: CATVRADEAFF. Here the CDR3 DNA reads TGTGCCACCGTCAGGGCTGATGAAGCTTTCTTT. The whole variable domain, remainder taken from reference TRBV2 and TRBJ1-1, is EPEVTQTPSHQVTQMGQEVILRCVPISNHLYFYWYRQILGQKVEFLVSFYNNEISEKSEIFDDQFSVERPDGSNFTLKIRSTKLEDSAMYFCATVRADEAFFGQGTRLTVV.

CDR3 sequence: CASRDRVSSYEQYF. CDR3 DNA: TGTGCCAGCAGGGACAGGGTAAGCTCCTACGAGCAGTACTTC. This rearrangement joins TRBV27 to TRBJ2-7; 8 bases match TRBD1. The CDR3 is made up of 14 amino acids. With 6 bases clipped from V and 0 bases from J, the junction kept 4 bases outside the gene matches. CDR1 and CDR2 from the germline V gene are MNHEY and SMNVEV (reference sequence).